The 12 T cell receptor beta chains reported below all come from one sample, sequenced in a study of CD8 T cells in ankylosing spondylitis. TCRdb re-analysed the 5' RACE reads in MiXCR, keeping a single row per CDR3 protein. The top ten hold 0.95% to 1.4% of the sample, which has fewer than 400,000 distinct CDR3 sequences, about 14% seen once. The sequenced sample consisted of blood, either unsorted or a sorted T cell fraction (not recorded which). The receptors derive from a male donor with ankylosing spondylitis or in good health (not recorded which).

The rearrangement links TRBV2 to TRBJ2-6; D is undetermined. This CDR3 contains 12 residues. Germline V gene data show CDR1 as SNHLY and CDR2 as FYNNEI. V was trimmed by 9 bases and J by 4 bases, leaving 7 bases between them. CDR3 DNA sequence: TGTGCCAGAGACGGAGGGGCCAACGTCCTGACTTTC. The encoded protein is CARDGGANVLTF.

The V and J genes are TRBV4-1 and TRBJ2-2; 7 nucleotides line up with TRBD2. CDR1 and CDR2 from the germline V gene are MGHRA and YSYEKL. The V segment lost 0 bases and the J segment 6 bases; nucleotides outside the gene matches: 4. This CDR3 spans 15 amino acids. The CDR3 protein is CASSQEGGVAGELFF. The DNA for the CDR3 is TGCGCCAGCAGCCAAGAGGGGGGGGTCGCCGGGGAGCTGTTTTTT.

The chain employs TRBV25-1 and TRBJ1-6; 7 bases agree with TRBD1. The CDR3 runs to 15 residues. V trimming: 2 bases; J trimming: 7 bases; junction bases outside the gene matches: 5. Germline V CDR1 and CDR2: MGHDK, SYGVNS. The CDR3 region has the DNA TGTGCCAGCAGTGAACAGGGGGGATTCAATTCACCCCTCCACTTT. Translating it yields CASSEQGGFNSPLHF.

This clonotype was picked up a small number of times. The V call is TRBV5-1, the J call TRBJ2-5; D may be TRBD1 or TRBD2 (5 bases each). With 3 bases removed from V and 2 bases from J, the gap between germline ends came to 17 bases. Germline assignment: CDR1 SGHRS and CDR2 YFSETQ. CDR3 size: 16 residues. The CDR3 DNA reads as TGCGCCAGCAGCTCCCTTGGGACCTCGGAGCAAGAGACCCAGTACTTC. Its translation: CASSSLGTSEQETQYF.

The chain combines TRBV6-5 with TRBJ2-2; D is unclear. Germline V gene sequence: CDR1 MNHEY, CDR2 SVGAGI. This CDR3 is 14 amino acids long. V gave up 5 bases and J gave up 0 bases, with 7 bases separating them. DNA for the CDR3: TGTGCCAGCAGTCACATTACGAACACCGGGGAGCTGTTTTTT. Translating it yields CASSHITNTGELFF.

This clonotype was seen only a few times. V and J are TRBV2 and TRBJ2-1; TRBD1 matches at 10 bases. V was clipped by 5 bases and J by 6 bases; unmatched bases: 4. The CDR3 has 14 amino acids. Germline CDR1 is SNHLY and CDR2 is FYNNEI. The CDR3, as DNA: TGTGCCAGCAGTCCGGGACAGGGGTTCAATGAGCAGTTCTTC. Residues: CASSPGQGFNEQFF.

This chain links TRBV9 with TRBJ2-7, with D possibly TRBD1 on 6 matching bases. The length of the CDR3 is 15 residues. Deletions cut 2 bases from V and 5 bases from J, with 17 bases between. CDR1 and CDR2 from the germline V gene are SGDLS and YYNGEE. Here the CDR3 reads CASSVSPTGKHEQYF. CDR3 coding DNA: TGTGCCAGCAGCGTCTCCCCGACAGGCAAGCACGAGCAGTACTTC. The full variable domain, in which reference TRBV9 and TRBJ2-7 provide the parts outside the CDR3, is DSGVTQTPKHLITATGQRVTLRCSPRSGDLSVYWYQQSLDQGLQFLIQYYNGEERAKGNILERFSAQQFPDLHSELNLSSLELGDSALYFCASSVSPTGKHEQYFGPGTRLTVT.

This clonotype was counted a few times. The rearrangement links TRBV4-2 to TRBJ2-1; TRBD2 matches at 7 bases. The CDR3 is made up of 15 amino acids. Germline V CDR1 and CDR2: LGHNA, YNFKEQ. The V gene end was trimmed by 0 bases and the J gene end by 4 bases; junction bases not matched to a gene: 3. As DNA, the CDR3 is TGTGCCAGCAGCCAAGATCAAGCGGGATACAATGAGCAGTTCTTC. It yields the protein CASSQDQAGYNEQFF.

This clonotype was detected a few times. The chain employs TRBV2 and TRBJ2-1; 12 nucleotides line up with TRBD2. The V and J ends lost 6 bases and 3 bases, in that order; junction bases with no gene match: 3. CDR3 length: 15 amino acids. Germline V gives CDR1 SNHLY, CDR2 FYNNEI. CDR3 in amino acids: CASRPTSGGYNEQFF. DNA for the CDR3: TGTGCCAGCAGGCCGACTAGCGGGGGCTACAATGAGCAGTTCTTC.

This clonotype showed up just a few times. The rearrangement links TRBV19 to TRBJ2-4; D perhaps matches TRBD2 (6 bases). CDR1 is LNHDA and CDR2 is SQIVND in the germline V gene (reference sequence). V lost 3 bases, J lost 4 bases, and 10 bases lay in between. The CDR3 is made up of 14 amino acids. CDR3 DNA: TGTGCCAGTAGTATTAGCGGACTGAAAAACATTCAGTACTTC. This codes for CASSISGLKNIQYF.

The rearrangement joins TRBV5-5 to TRBJ2-2, with 8 bases matching TRBD2. V shed 3 bases and J 1 base; nucleotides not matched to a gene: 5. The CDR3 sequence is 16 residues long. The germline V gene encodes CDR1 SGHKS and CDR2 YYEKEE (reference sequence). The CDR3 is CASSSGGGLNTGELFF. In DNA, the CDR3 is TGTGCCAGCAGCTCCGGGGGGGGGTTGAACACCGGGGAGCTGTTTTTT.

This clonotype was counted only a few times. The DNA for the CDR3 is TGCAGTGCTTGCCCAACGGGGGCAGGCTATGGCTACACCTTC. Amino acids: CSACPTGAGYGYTF. The V and J genes are TRBV20-1 and TRBJ1-2, with D possibly TRBD1 on 6 matching bases. Trimming stripped 5 bases from V and 4 bases from J, with 17 bases between. CDR3 size: 14 residues. CDR1 and CDR2 (germline): DFQATT, SNEGSKA (reference sequence).